The TCR beta chain under discussion was sequenced for a study of CD8 T cells in ankylosing spondylitis. On this clonotype: Its target is unknown.

Points from the study as a whole: Clones linked to disease were reported to show significant enrichment in matched ankylosing spondylitis synovial fluid.

Trimming pared 4 bases from V and 3 bases from J, leaving 10 bases between. The CDR3 has 13 amino acids. Germline V gene sequence: CDR1 LGHNA, CDR2 YNFKEQ. A quantitative 5'-RACE method, one with molecular barcodes, was used to make TCR beta libraries. TCRdb ran MiXCR on the 5' RACE reads and lists one entry per CDR3 protein. The sample has over 110,000 distinct CDR3 sequences; 6.5% to 8.5% are singletons. This TCR came from a male donor with ankylosing spondylitis. The chain couples TRBV4-2 to TRBJ2-7; maybe TRBD2 (5 bases). Material for sequencing was synovial fluid, either unsorted or a sorted T cell fraction (not recorded which). The CDR3 sequence: CASSRGPLYEQYF. The DNA of the CDR3 is TGTGCCAGCAGCCGCGGGCCCCTCTACGAGCAGTACTTC.